This T cell receptor (beta chain) emerged from a study of early T cells in non-severe SARS-CoV-2 infection. In its sample, this clonotype was seen many times. Tagging with unique molecular identifiers was applied to individual cDNA molecules. TCRdb re-called the 5' RACE reads through MiXCR, storing one row per CDR3 protein. The sample holds roughly 46,000 distinct CDR3 sequences, less than 6.5% seen once. J lost 10 bases, V lost 7 bases, and 13 bases had no gene match. Germline loops: CDR1 SQVTM, CDR2 ANQGSEA. CDR3 length: 13 amino acids. The clonotype originates from an adult who was a healthcare worker with PCR-confirmed SARS-CoV-2 infection or an uninfected control (not recorded which). This chain links TRBV29-1 with TRBJ2-1; 7 bases agree with TRBD2. The source material was whole blood, sampled at baseline. The CDR3 region is CSAILASMTEQFF. CDR3 nucleotide sequence: TGCAGCGCGATACTAGCGAGTATGACCGAGCAGTTCTTC.